This T cell receptor beta chain is from a study of CD8 T cells in Susac syndrome. This clonotype appeared a single time. What it binds is not known. This CDR3 has 17 residues. V lost 5 bases to trimming and J lost 0 bases, with 18 bases between them. From germline, CDR1 is SGHAT and CDR2 FQNNGV. With random hexamers, reverse transcription was performed on about 0.5 to 1 ug of RNA. The immunoSEQ assay covered 54 Vbeta and 13 Jbeta segments for CDR3. From the immunoSEQ multiplex PCR reads, TCRdb called clonotypes with MiXCR, one entry per CDR3 protein. The sample holds some 130,000 distinct CDR3 sequences, approximately 94% seen once. General study findings and limits: In its TCR sequencing and HLA analysis, the study acknowledged that the number of individuals was relatively small.

Sequencing targeted TCR beta in blood CD8+ and CD4+ T cells. Treatment-naive patients with stable or active relapsing-remitting disease were the multiple sclerosis controls. The chain carries TRBV11-2 and TRBJ2-3; no clear D. Material: CD4+ T cells from PBMCs. The TCR sequence derives from a human donor with multiple sclerosis. CDR3 nucleotides: TGTGCCAGCAGCCCTCCCGGACCGTTTACTAGCACAGATACGCAGTATTTT. It translates to CASSPPGPFTSTDTQYF. The full variable domain, with the rest looked up from reference TRBV11-2 and TRBJ2-3, is EAGVAQSPRYKIIEKRQSVAFWCNPISGHATLYWYQQILGQGPKLLIQFQNNGVVDDSQLPKDRFSAERLKGVDSTLKIQPAKLEDSAVYLCASSPPGPFTSTDTQYFGPGTRLTVL.